These T cell receptor beta chains were read from a single sample in a study of PD-1 blockade in classical Hodgkin lymphoma. Sequencing was performed with immunoSEQ multiplex PCR; in TCRdb, only in-frame clones are kept and a portion is missing. The repertoire has about 32,000 clones, 88% of them found once; the top ten carry 1.2%. Sequencing was carried out using CD4+ T cells from blood. The receptors shown here come from a human donor with classical Hodgkin lymphoma. CDR3s leave out the opening cysteine and the closing phenylalanine or tryptophan. The order of the fields is V gene, J gene, CDR3 protein.

V gene: TRBV5-1; J gene: TRBJ1-4; CDR3 protein: ASSLGTGTNEKLF
V gene: TRBV7-9; J gene: TRBJ2-3; CDR3 protein: ASNPGLASDTQY
V gene: TRBV7-7; J gene: TRBJ2-5; CDR3 protein: ASSQISETQY
V gene: TRBV30; J gene: TRBJ2-3; CDR3 protein: AWSRRERDTQY
V gene: TRBV4-2; J gene: TRBJ2-6; CDR3 protein: ASSRSSGSGANVLT
V gene: TRBV6-1; J gene: TRBJ2-1; CDR3 protein: ASSEASLAGTYNEQF
V gene: TRBV28; J gene: TRBJ2-3; CDR3 protein: ASSIQGPDTQY
V gene: TRBV6-1; J gene: TRBJ1-5; CDR3 protein: ASRVGTPSNQPQH
V gene: TRBV9; J gene: TRBJ2-3; CDR3 protein: ASSVGVASGRAGDTQY
V gene: TRBV7-7; J gene: TRBJ1-5; CDR3 protein: ASSLEPNQPQH
V gene: TRBV11-3; J gene: TRBJ1-2; CDR3 protein: ASSPGDYGYT
V gene: TRBV6-6; J gene: TRBJ2-5; CDR3 protein: ASSFTEYPETQY
V gene: TRBV4-1; J gene: TRBJ1-3; CDR3 protein: ASSLRQDPGNTIY
V gene: TRBV6-6; J gene: TRBJ2-5; CDR3 protein: ASSDPATGIQY
V gene: TRBV10-2; J gene: TRBJ2-1; CDR3 protein: ASLREHYNEQF
V gene: TRBV4-1; J gene: TRBJ2-1; CDR3 protein: ASSQQSSGVYNEQF
V gene: TRBV7-2; J gene: TRBJ2-3; CDR3 protein: ASSHSGVPQY
V gene: TRBV7-3; J gene: TRBJ1-5; CDR3 protein: ASSATGTRSEPQH
V gene: TRBV15; J gene: TRBJ2-4; CDR3 protein: ATSRDQGEGVIQY
V gene: TRBV18; J gene: TRBJ2-1; CDR3 protein: ASSEVAGGRPNEQF
V gene: TRBV5-1; J gene: TRBJ1-4; CDR3 protein: ASSSQGSEKLF
V gene: TRBV6-4; J gene: TRBJ2-2; CDR3 protein: ASSALASSNTGELF
V gene: TRBV7-3; J gene: TRBJ2-1; CDR3 protein: ASSLKDRTDEQF
V gene: TRBV5-1; J gene: TRBJ2-1; CDR3 protein: ASSPRGGTNEQF
V gene: TRBV7-9; J gene: TRBJ2-6; CDR3 protein: ASSLQGPGANVLT
V gene: TRBV2; J gene: TRBJ1-2; CDR3 protein: ASSSRASDYGYT
V gene: TRBV4-2; J gene: TRBJ2-5; CDR3 protein: ASSQEWGLGETQY
V gene: TRBV19; J gene: TRBJ1-2; CDR3 protein: ASLVGGGYGYT
V gene: TRBV28; J gene: TRBJ2-3; CDR3 protein: ASSSVRGRVNTDTQY
V gene: TRBV7-3; J gene: TRBJ1-4; CDR3 protein: ASSLGRNEKLF
V gene: TRBV19; J gene: TRBJ1-2; CDR3 protein: ASGSYGYT
V gene: TRBV12-5; J gene: TRBJ2-1; CDR3 protein: ASGLGGPSYNEQF
V gene: TRBV15; J gene: TRBJ2-3; CDR3 protein: ATSRDTDTQY
V gene: TRBV7-9; J gene: TRBJ1-1; CDR3 protein: ASSLGGVWGTEAF
V gene: TRBV23-1; J gene: TRBJ1-1; CDR3 protein: ASSPEGLGGRGDTEAF
V gene: TRBV28; J gene: TRBJ2-7; CDR3 protein: ASEGSSYEQY
V gene: TRBV6-6; J gene: TRBJ2-5; CDR3 protein: ASSLLETQY
V gene: TRBV7-9; J gene: TRBJ2-3; CDR3 protein: ASSLAGGGAADTQY
V gene: TRBV19; J gene: TRBJ2-2; CDR3 protein: ASSETSGRLNTGELF
V gene: TRBV29-1; J gene: TRBJ2-6; CDR3 protein: SVSKGSIQSRANVLT
V gene: TRBV9; J gene: TRBJ1-1; CDR3 protein: ASSVEASVGLSAF